The 25 T cell receptor beta chains reported below all come from one sample, sequenced in a study of blood T cell repertoires in COVID-19. This table comes from immunoSEQ multiplex PCR, and its TCRdb copy is limited to in-frame clones, with some not included. The sample consists of 60,000 to 70,000 clones, around 82% of them appearing once. The material sequenced was peripheral blood. The receptors stem from a man between 45 and 60 years old with active COVID-19.

This chain links TRBV4-2 with TRBJ1-2; D may be TRBD1 (6 bases). V lost 0 bases, J lost 5 bases, and 19 bases lay in between. The CDR3 contains 17 residues. Looked up from germline, CDR1 is LGHNA and CDR2 is YNFKEQ. As DNA, the CDR3 is TGTGCCAGCAGCCAAGAAAATATGCGGGGGGCCGGGTATGGCTACACCTTC. This translates into CASSQENMRGAGYGYTF.

This chain joins TRBV27 and TRBJ1-5; D remains ambiguous. Germline V lookup: CDR1 MNHEY, CDR2 SMNVEV (reference sequence). The CDR3 spans 14 residues. V shed 7 bases and J shed 4 bases, with 14 bases lying between them. CDR3 nucleotide sequence: TGTGCCAGCACCGGGGATGTACGAAATCAGCCCCAGCATTTT. It is translated as CASTGDVRNQPQHF.

This chain uses TRBV7-2 with TRBJ1-2; no firm D call. The CDR3 has 14 residues. V was clipped by 0 bases and J by 8 bases, with 13 bases between them. The germline gives CDR1 SGHTA, CDR2 FQGNSA. CDR3 DNA: TGTGCCAGCAGCTTAGCTTACGGGGTCCTAGGCTACACCTTC. Translation gives CASSLAYGVLGYTF.

In regard to this clone: The sample has other DNA sequences that encode this CDR3 too. This chain links TRBV6-2 or TRBV6-3 with TRBJ1-2, with D possibly being TRBD1 (5 bases). V lost 2 bases to trimming and J lost 2 bases, with 6 bases between them. This CDR3 spans 13 amino acids. Germline-derived CDR1 and CDR2 are MNHEY and SVGEGT. CDR3 sequence (DNA): TGTGCCAGCAGTTACGGGGGGAACTATGGCTACACCTTC. Translated: CASSYGGNYGYTF.

The chain is built from TRBV4-1 and TRBJ2-1; 12 bases are a match to TRBD2. In germline, CDR1 is MGHRA, CDR2 YSYEKL. Germline trimming cut 5 bases from V and 10 bases from J; bases unmatched to any gene: 9. The CDR3 covers 15 residues. CDR3 DNA sequence: TGCGCCAGCAGCTTCCGACTAGCGGGAGCGGGGGAGCAGTTCTTC. The encoded protein is CASSFRLAGAGEQFF.

The chain carries TRBV5-1 and TRBJ2-5; D perhaps matches TRBD2 (5 bases). CDR1 and CDR2 (germline): SGHRS, YFSETQ. V was pared by 4 bases and J by 4 bases, with 14 bases between. This CDR3 comprises 14 residues. The CDR3 nucleotides read TGCGCCAGCAGCCCCATACTAGGCGGAGAGACCCAGTACTTC. It codes for CASSPILGGETQYF.

The genes are TRBV7-9 and TRBJ2-1; TRBD1 might be the D (6 bases). Germline loops: CDR1 SEHNR, CDR2 FQNEAQ (reference sequence). This CDR3 comprises 14 residues. Trimming stripped 3 bases from V and 4 bases from J, with 10 bases between. DNA of the CDR3: TGTGCCAGCAGCTTGGCAGGGGAATACAATGAGCAGTTCTTC. It translates to CASSLAGEYNEQFF.

The chain carries TRBV5-8 and TRBJ2-1; 12 positions match TRBD2. V was clipped by 2 bases and J by 7 bases; unmatched bases: 4. CDR1 SGHTS and CDR2 YDEGEE come from the germline V gene. The CDR3 runs 15 residues. In nucleotides, the CDR3 is TGTGCCAGCAGCTTTACTAGCGGGAGGAGGAATGAGCAGTTCTTC. Translation gives CASSFTSGRRNEQFF.

J is TRBJ2-1 and V is TRBV27; D possibly corresponds to TRBD1 (6 bases). CDR3 length: 15 amino acids. The V gene's germline CDR1 is MNHEY and CDR2 SMNVEV (reference sequence). Trimming left V 6 bases short and J 0 bases short, with 12 bases between. For the CDR3, the DNA is TGTGCCAGCAGCTTCGACAGGCTCTCCTACAATGAGCAGTTCTTC. It yields the protein CASSFDRLSYNEQFF.

The rearrangement uses TRBV4-2 and TRBJ1-1; the D is unclear. The CDR3 loop spans 12 amino acids. The V and J ends lost 5 bases and 10 bases respectively, with 14 bases between them. From germline, CDR1 is LGHNA and CDR2 YNFKEQ. This CDR3 reads CASSDYDAVAFF. The CDR3 coding sequence is TGTGCCAGCAGCGACTACGATGCAGTAGCTTTCTTT.

The CDR3 bases are TGTGCCAGTAGTATTATACAGGGGGCCAGCTATGGCTACACCTTC. Encoded protein: CASSIIQGASYGYTF. The chain combines TRBV19 with TRBJ1-2; 9 bases map to TRBD1. With V trimmed by 3 bases and J by 4 bases, 6 bases remained unmatched. Germline CDR1 and CDR2: LNHDA and SQIVND (reference sequence). There are 15 residues in the CDR3.

The chain carries TRBV2 and TRBJ1-1; the match to TRBD1 covers 9 bases. There are 15 residues in the CDR3. CDR1 is SNHLY, CDR2 FYNNEI, per germline. The junction had 7 bases not matched to a gene; V was cut back by 3 bases and J by 5 bases. The CDR3 bases are TGTGCCAGCAGTGAGCAGGGACAGGGAAAGACTGAAGCTTTCTTT. This codes for CASSEQGQGKTEAFF.

This chain joins TRBV11-2 and TRBJ1-5; D gene ambiguous. The CDR3 has 15 amino acids. The V gene lost 1 base and the J gene lost 0 bases, with 7 bases spanning the gap. The V gene's germline CDR1 is SGHAT and CDR2 FQNNGV. CDR3 DNA: TGTGCCAGCAGCTTAGGCCCGGGTAGCAATCAGCCCCAGCATTTT. Translation gives CASSLGPGSNQPQHF.

The gene calls are TRBV28 and TRBJ1-2; D gene uncertain. The CDR3 totals 14 residues. Germline loops: CDR1 MDHEN, CDR2 SYDVKM. The V end lost 2 bases, the J end lost 4 bases, and 11 bases lay between the germline ends. CDR3 sequence (DNA): TGTGCCAGCAGTTTAGCCCGGGGATCCTATGGCTACACCTTC. Translation: CASSLARGSYGYTF.

The CDR3 region is CASSLGWGPREAFF. The CDR3 bases are TGTGCCAGCAGTCTAGGATGGGGGCCCAGGGAAGCTTTCTTT. The rearrangement joins TRBV27 to TRBJ1-1, with D possibly being TRBD1 (6 bases). From germline, CDR1 is MNHEY and CDR2 SMNVEV (reference sequence). Deletions cut 5 bases from V and 8 bases from J, with 18 bases between. This CDR3 contains 14 residues.

J is TRBJ1-1 and V is TRBV7-2; 9 positions agree with TRBD1. The CDR3 loop spans 14 amino acids. In germline, CDR1 is SGHTA, CDR2 FQGNSA. Trimming at V came to 4 bases and at J to 5 bases, leaving 5 bases not matched to a gene. CDR3 region: CASSYRQGGTEAFF. The CDR3 DNA is TGTGCCAGCAGCTACCGACAGGGGGGGACTGAAGCTTTCTTT.

The rearrangement joins TRBV7-9 to TRBJ2-1; D may be TRBD2 (6 bases). This CDR3 contains 15 residues. V lost 6 bases and J lost 6, with 18 bases in between. Per germline, CDR1 SEHNR and CDR2 FQNEAQ (reference sequence). The CDR3 sequence is CASRHGTFPRNEQFF. CDR3 bases: TGTGCCAGCAGACACGGGACTTTTCCCCGCAATGAGCAGTTCTTC. Full variable domain (rest looked up from reference TRBV7-9 and TRBJ2-1): DTGVSQNPRHKITKRGQNVTFRCDPISEHNRLYWYRQTLGQGPEFLTYFQNEAQLEKSRLLSDRFSAERPKGSFSTLEIQRTEQGDSAMYLCASRHGTFPRNEQFFGPGTRLTVL.

This clone was observed a handful of times. The V and J genes are TRBV7-8 and TRBJ1-3, with unresolved D. The length of the CDR3 is 16 residues. Germline V gene lookup returns CDR1 SGHVS and CDR2 FQNEAQ. V lost 4 bases and J 4 bases, leaving 17 bases between the germline ends. CDR3 loop: CASSSQSAGSGNTIYF. The CDR3 DNA follows: TGTGCCAGCAGCTCCCAGTCGGCAGGCTCAGGAAACACCATATATTTT.

The chain recombines TRBV28 with TRBJ2-3, with 7 bases identical to TRBD2. Per germline, CDR1 MDHEN and CDR2 SYDVKM. After removal of 7 bases from V and 6 bases from J, the junction contained 13 bases not matched to a gene. The CDR3 contains 15 residues. CDR3 sequence reads: CASNRERDLRDTQYF. In DNA form, the CDR3 reads TGTGCCAGCAATCGGGAGCGGGACCTCCGGGATACGCAGTATTTT.

The chain has TRBV5-1 and TRBJ2-5; TRBD2 matches at 10 bases. V gave up 4 bases and J gave up 4 bases; unmatched junction bases: 4. Germline-derived CDR1 and CDR2 are SGHRS and YFSETQ. The CDR3 is made up of 14 amino acids. The CDR3 region is CASSPRTSGETQYF. CDR3 nucleotides: TGCGCCAGCAGCCCGCGGACTAGCGGAGAGACCCAGTACTTC.

The rearrangement joins TRBV21-1 to TRBJ2-4; TRBD2 is the table's D call and was not checked against the DNA. TRBV21-1 represents a pseudogene. This CDR3 is built from 17 residues. CDR3 residues: CASSDWTTPGELGIQYF. In nucleotides, the CDR3 is TGTGCCAGCAGCGACTGGACTACCCCGGGGGAGCTCGGCATTCAGTACTTC.

Written as DNA, the CDR3 is TGTGCCTGGGAAAAGGACAGGGTCAATGAGCAGTTCTTC. Protein: CAWEKDRVNEQFF. The rearrangement uses TRBV30 and TRBJ2-1, with TRBD1 matching 8 bases. The trim removed 5 bases at V and 6 bases at J, leaving 6 bases unmatched. CDR1 and CDR2 from the germline V gene are GTSNPN and SVGIG (reference sequence). This CDR3 comprises 13 residues.

This clone has just one count. This rearrangement joins TRBV9 to TRBJ2-5; 8 bases are a match to TRBD2. Germline CDR1 SGDLS, CDR2 YYNGEE. This CDR3 contains 15 residues. Losses at the gene ends were 3 bases for V and 5 bases for J; bases not matched to a gene: 9. The CDR3 DNA sequence: TGTGCCAGCAGCGCCCGGGGGGGGGTTCTGGAGACCCAGTACTTC. Translating gives CASSARGGVLETQYF. The full variable domain, its missing parts supplied by reference TRBV9 and TRBJ2-5, is DSGVTQTPKHLITATGQRVTLRCSPRSGDLSVYWYQQSLDQGLQFLIQYYNGEERAKGNILERFSAQQFPDLHSELNLSSLELGDSALYFCASSARGGVLETQYFGPGTRLLVL.

The genes are TRBV4-3 and TRBJ2-5, with 13 positions matching TRBD2. CDR3 length: 20 amino acids. The germline V gene has CDR1 LGHNA and CDR2 YSLEER. The trim removed 0 bases at V and 4 bases at J, leaving 14 bases unmatched. In DNA form, the CDR3 reads TGCGCCAGCAGCCAAGAACCCCCGCGGCGACTAGCGGGGGGTAGAGAGACCCAGTACTTC. Its protein product is CASSQEPPRRLAGGRETQYF.

The chain links TRBV5-4 to TRBJ2-2; TRBD1 matches 7 bases. The CDR3 covers 16 residues. J was trimmed by 5 bases and V by 3 bases; bases with no gene match: 10. CDR1 SGHNT and CDR2 YYREEE come from the germline V gene (reference sequence). The chain's CDR3 is CASSSTGTALTGELFF. The CDR3 DNA sequence: TGTGCCAGCAGCTCGACCGGGACAGCGCTAACCGGGGAGCTGTTTTTT.